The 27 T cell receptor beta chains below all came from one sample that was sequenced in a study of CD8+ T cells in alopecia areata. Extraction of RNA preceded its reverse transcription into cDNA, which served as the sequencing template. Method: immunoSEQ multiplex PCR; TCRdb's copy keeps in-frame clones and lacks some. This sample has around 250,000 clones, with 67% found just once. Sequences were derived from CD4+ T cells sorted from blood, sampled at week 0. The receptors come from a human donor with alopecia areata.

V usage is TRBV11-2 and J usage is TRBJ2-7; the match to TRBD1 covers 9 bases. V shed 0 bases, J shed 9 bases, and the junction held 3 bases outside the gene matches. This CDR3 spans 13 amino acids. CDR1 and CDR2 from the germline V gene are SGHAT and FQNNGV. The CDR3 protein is CASSLEGQGGQYF. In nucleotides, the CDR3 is TGTGCCAGCAGCTTAGAGGGACAGGGAGGGCAGTACTTC. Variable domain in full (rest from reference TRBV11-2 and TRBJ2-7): EAGVAQSPRYKIIEKRQSVAFWCNPISGHATLYWYQQILGQGPKLLIQFQNNGVVDDSQLPKDRFSAERLKGVDSTLKIQPAKLEDSAVYLCASSLEGQGGQYFGPGTRLTVT.

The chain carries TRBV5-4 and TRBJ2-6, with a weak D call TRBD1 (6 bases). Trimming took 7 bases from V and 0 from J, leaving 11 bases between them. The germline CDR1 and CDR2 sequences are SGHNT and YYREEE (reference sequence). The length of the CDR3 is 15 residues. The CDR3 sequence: CASVTGISGANVLTF. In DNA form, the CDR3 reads TGTGCCAGCGTCACAGGGATCTCTGGGGCCAACGTCCTGACTTTC.

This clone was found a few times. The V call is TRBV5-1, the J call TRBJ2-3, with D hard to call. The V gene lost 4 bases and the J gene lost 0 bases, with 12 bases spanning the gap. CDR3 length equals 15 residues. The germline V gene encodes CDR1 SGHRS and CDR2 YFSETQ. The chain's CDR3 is CASSTDVTSTDTQYF. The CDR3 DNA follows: TGCGCCAGCAGCACCGACGTGACTAGCACAGATACGCAGTATTTT.

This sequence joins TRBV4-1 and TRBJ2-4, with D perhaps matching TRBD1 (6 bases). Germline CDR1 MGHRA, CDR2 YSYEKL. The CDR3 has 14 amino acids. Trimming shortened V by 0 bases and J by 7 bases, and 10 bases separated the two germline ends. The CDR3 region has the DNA TGCGCCAGCAGCCAAGAAAGGACAGCGAACATTCAGTACTTC. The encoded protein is CASSQERTANIQYF.

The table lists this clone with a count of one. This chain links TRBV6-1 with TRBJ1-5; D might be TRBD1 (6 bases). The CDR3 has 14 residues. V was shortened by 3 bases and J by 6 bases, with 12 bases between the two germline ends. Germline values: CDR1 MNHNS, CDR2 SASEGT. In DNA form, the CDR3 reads TGTGCCAGCAGTGACTGGCAGGGGATTCAGCCCCAGCATTTT. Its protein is CASSDWQGIQPQHF.

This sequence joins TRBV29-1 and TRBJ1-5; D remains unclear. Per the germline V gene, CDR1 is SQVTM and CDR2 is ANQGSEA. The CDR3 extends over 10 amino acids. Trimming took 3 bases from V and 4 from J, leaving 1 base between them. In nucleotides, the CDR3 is TGCAGCGTTGAGAATCAGCCCCAGCATTTT. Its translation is CSVENQPQHF.

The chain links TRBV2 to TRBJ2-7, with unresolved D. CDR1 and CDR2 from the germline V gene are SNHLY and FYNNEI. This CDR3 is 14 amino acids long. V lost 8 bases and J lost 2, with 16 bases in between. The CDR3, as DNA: TGTGCCAGCGGAGTACAGTCCGCTACCTACGAGCAGTACTTC. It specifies CASGVQSATYEQYF.

The CDR3 DNA reads as TGTGCCAGCAGCTTGGAACGGAACACCGGGGAGCTGTTTTTT. Translation gives CASSLERNTGELFF. This chain links TRBV5-4 with TRBJ2-2; no definite D call. The germline gives CDR1 SGHNT, CDR2 YYREEE (reference sequence). V dropped 0 bases and J dropped 1 base, with 4 bases sitting between them. The CDR3 is made up of 14 amino acids.

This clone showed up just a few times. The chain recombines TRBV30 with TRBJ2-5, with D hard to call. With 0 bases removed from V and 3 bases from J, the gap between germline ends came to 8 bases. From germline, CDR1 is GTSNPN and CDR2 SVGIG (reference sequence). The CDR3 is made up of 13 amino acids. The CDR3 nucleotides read TGTGCCTGGAGTGTACTTGGTAAAGAGACCCAGTACTTC. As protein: CAWSVLGKETQYF.

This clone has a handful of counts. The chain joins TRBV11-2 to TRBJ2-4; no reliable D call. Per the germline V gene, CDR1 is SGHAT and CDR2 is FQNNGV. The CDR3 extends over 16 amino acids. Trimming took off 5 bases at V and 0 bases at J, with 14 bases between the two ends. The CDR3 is CASSLGRVLAKNIQYF. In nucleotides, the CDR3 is TGTGCCAGCAGCCTCGGACGGGTCTTAGCCAAAAACATTCAGTACTTC.

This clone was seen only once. Written as DNA, the CDR3 is TGCGCCAGCAGCTTGGTCGGCGATAATCAGCCCCAGCATTTT. The encoded protein is CASSLVGDNQPQHF. This chain links TRBV5-1 with TRBJ1-5; D gene ambiguous. The CDR3 contains 14 residues. CDR1 and CDR2 from the germline V gene are SGHRS and YFSETQ. V was clipped by 0 bases and J by 4 bases, with 8 bases between them.

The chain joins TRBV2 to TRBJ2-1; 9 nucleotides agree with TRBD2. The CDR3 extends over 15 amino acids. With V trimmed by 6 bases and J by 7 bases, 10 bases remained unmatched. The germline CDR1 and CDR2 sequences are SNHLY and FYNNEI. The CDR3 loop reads CASRESSGGRNEQFF. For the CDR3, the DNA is TGTGCCAGCAGGGAGAGTAGCGGGGGCCGGAATGAGCAGTTCTTC.

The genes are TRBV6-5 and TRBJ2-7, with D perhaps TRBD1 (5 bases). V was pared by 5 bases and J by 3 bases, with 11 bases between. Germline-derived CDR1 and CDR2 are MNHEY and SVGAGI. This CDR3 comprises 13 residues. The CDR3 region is CASSLAQGYEQYF. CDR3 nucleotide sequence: TGTGCCAGCAGTCTCGCCCAGGGCTACGAGCAGTACTTC.

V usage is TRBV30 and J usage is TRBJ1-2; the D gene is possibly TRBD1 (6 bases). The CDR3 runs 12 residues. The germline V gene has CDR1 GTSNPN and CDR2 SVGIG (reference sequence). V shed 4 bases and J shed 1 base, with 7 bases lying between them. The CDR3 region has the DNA TGTGCCTGGACAGGGGTTAACTATGGCTACACCTTC. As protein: CAWTGVNYGYTF.

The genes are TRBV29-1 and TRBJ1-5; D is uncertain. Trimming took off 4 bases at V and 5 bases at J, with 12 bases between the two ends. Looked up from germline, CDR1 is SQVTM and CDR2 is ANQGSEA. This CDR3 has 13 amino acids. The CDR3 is CSVARQPDQPQHF. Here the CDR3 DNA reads TGCAGCGTTGCGCGGCAGCCCGATCAGCCCCAGCATTTT.

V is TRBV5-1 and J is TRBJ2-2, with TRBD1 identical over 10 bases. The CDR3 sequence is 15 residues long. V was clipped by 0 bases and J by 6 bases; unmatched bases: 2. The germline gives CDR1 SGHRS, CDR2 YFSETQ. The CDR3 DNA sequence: TGCGCCAGCAGCTTGGAAGGACAGGGGGCCGGGGAGCTGTTTTTT. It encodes CASSLEGQGAGELFF.

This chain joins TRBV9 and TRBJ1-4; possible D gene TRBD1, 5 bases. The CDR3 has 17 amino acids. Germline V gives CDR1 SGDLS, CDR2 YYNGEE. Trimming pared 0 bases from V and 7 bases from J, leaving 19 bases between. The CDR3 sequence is CASSVGGGTPLLEKLFF. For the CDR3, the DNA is TGTGCCAGCAGCGTAGGTGGGGGGACTCCCCTCCTTGAAAAACTGTTTTTT.

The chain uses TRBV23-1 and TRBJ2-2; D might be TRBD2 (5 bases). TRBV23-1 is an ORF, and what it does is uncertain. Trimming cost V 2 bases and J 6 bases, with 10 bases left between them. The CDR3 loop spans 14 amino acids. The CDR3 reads CASSQPPRAGELFF. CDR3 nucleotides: TGCGCCAGCAGTCAACCCCCGCGGGCCGGGGAGCTGTTTTTT.

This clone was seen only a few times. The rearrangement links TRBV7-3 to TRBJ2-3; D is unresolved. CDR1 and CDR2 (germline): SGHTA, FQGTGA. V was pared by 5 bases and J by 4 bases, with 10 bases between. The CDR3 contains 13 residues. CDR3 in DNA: TGTGCCAGCAGCCCCAATGCAGCAGATACGCAGTATTTT. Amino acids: CASSPNAADTQYF.

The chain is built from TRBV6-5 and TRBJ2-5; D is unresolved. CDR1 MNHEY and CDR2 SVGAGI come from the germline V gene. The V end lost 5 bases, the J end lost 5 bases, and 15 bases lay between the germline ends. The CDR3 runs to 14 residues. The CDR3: CASSPLGGSETQYF. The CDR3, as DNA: TGTGCCAGCAGTCCCCTGGGTGGATCGGAGACCCAGTACTTC.

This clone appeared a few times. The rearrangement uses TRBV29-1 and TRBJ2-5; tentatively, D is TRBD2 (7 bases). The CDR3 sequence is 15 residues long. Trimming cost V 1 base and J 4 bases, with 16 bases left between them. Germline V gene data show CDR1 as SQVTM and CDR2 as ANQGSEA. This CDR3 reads CSVEGGWGGPETQYF. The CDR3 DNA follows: TGCAGCGTTGAAGGAGGATGGGGGGGGCCAGAGACCCAGTACTTC. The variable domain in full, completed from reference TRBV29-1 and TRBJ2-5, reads SAVISQKPSRDICQRGTSLTIQCQVDSQVTMMFWYRQQPGQSLTLIATANQGSEATYESGFVIDKFPISRPNLTFSTLTVSNMSPEDSSIYLCSVEGGWGGPETQYFGPGTRLLVL.

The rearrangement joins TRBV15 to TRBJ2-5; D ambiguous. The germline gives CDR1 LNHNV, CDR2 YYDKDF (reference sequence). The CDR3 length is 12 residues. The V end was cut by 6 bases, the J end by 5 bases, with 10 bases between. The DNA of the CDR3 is TGTGCCACCAGAGCGACATCGGAGACCCAGTACTTC. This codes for CATRATSETQYF. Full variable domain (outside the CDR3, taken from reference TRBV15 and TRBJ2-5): DAMVIQNPRYQVTQFGKPVTLSCSQTLNHNVMYWYQQKSSQAPKLLFHYYDKDFNNEADTPDNFQSRRPNTSFCFLDIRSPGLGDTAMYLCATRATSETQYFGPGTRLLVL.

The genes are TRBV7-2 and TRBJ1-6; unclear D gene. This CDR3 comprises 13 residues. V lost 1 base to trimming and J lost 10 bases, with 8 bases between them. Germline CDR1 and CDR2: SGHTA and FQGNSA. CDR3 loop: CASSLEIGSPLHF. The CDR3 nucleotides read TGTGCCAGCAGCTTAGAGATAGGGTCACCCCTCCACTTT.

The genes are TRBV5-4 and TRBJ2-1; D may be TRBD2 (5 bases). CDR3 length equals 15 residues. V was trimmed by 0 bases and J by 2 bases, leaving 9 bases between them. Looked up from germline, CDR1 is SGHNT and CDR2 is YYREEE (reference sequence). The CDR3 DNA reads TGTGCCAGCAGCTTGGCCGGGAACCCCTACAATGAGCAGTTCTTC. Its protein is CASSLAGNPYNEQFF.

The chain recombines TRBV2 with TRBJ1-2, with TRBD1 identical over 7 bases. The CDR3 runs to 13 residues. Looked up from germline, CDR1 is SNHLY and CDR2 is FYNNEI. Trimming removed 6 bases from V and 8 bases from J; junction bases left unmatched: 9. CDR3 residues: CASRLTGDEGYTF. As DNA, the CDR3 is TGTGCCAGCAGGCTTACAGGGGATGAAGGCTACACCTTC.

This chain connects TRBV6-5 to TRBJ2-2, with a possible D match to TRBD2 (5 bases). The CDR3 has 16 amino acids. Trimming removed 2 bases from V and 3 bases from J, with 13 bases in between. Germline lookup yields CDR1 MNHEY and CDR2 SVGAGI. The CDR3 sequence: CASSYGPGSDTGELFF. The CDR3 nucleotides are TGTGCCAGCAGTTACGGACCGGGGTCGGACACCGGGGAGCTGTTTTTT.

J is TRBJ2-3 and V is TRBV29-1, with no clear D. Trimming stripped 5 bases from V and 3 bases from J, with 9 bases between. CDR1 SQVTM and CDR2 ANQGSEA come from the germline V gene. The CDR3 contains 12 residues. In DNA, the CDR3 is TGCAGCGTTCGTCTGGGGACAGATACGCAGTATTTT. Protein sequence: CSVRLGTDTQYF.